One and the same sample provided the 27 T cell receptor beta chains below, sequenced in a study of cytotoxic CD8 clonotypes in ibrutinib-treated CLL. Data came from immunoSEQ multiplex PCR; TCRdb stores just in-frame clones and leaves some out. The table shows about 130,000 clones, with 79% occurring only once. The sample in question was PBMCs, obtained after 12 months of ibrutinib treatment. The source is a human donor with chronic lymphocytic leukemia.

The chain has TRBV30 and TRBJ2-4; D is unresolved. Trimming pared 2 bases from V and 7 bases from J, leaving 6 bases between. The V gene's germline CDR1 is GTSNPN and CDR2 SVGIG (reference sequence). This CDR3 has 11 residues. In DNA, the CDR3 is TGTGCCTGGAGTCAGAGCAACATTCAGTACTTC. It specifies CAWSQSNIQYF.

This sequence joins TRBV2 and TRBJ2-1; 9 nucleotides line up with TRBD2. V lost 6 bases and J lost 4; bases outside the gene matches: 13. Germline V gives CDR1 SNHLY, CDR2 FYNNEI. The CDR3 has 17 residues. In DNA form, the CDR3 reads TGTGCCAGCAGGGCTGCCTTCAGGCTAGCGGGATACAATGAGCAGTTCTTC. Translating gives CASRAAFRLAGYNEQFF.

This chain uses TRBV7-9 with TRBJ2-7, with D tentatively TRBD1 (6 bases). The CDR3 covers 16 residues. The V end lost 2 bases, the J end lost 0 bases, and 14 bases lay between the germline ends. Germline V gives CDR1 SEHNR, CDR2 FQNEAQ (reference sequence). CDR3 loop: CASSLRSTGSSYEQYF. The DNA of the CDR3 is TGTGCCAGCAGCTTAAGGTCTACAGGGAGCTCCTACGAGCAGTACTTC. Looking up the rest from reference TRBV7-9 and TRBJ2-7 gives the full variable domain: DTGVSQNPRHKITKRGQNVTFRCDPISEHNRLYWYRQTLGQGPEFLTYFQNEAQLEKSRLLSDRFSAERPKGSFSTLEIQRTEQGDSAMYLCASSLRSTGSSYEQYFGPGTRLTVT.

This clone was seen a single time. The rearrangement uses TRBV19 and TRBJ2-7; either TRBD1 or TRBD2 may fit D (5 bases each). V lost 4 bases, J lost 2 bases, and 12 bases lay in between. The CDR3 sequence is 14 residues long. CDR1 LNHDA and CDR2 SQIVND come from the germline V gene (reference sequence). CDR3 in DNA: TGTGCCAGTAGTAGGGGGACGGATGCCTACGAGCAGTACTTC. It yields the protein CASSRGTDAYEQYF.

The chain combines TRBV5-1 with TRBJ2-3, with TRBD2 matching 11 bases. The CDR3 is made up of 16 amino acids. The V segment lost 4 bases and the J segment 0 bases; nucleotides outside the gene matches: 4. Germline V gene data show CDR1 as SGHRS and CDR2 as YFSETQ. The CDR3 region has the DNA TGCGCCAGCAGCCAAACTAGCGGGGGCAGCACAGATACGCAGTATTTT. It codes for CASSQTSGGSTDTQYF.

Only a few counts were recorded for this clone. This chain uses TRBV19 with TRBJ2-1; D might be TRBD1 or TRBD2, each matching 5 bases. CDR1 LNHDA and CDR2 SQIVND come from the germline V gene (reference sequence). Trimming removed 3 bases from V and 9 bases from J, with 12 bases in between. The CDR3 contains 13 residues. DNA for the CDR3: TGTGCCAGTAGTATGGGGCCGGGAACTGAGCAGTTCTTC. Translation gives CASSMGPGTEQFF.

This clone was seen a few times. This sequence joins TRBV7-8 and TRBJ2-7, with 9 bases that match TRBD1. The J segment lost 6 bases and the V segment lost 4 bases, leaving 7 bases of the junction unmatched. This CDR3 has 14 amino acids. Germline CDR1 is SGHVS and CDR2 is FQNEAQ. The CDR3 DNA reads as TGTGCCAGCAGCTCGACGGGACAGGGCTTCGAGCAGTACTTC. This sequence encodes CASSSTGQGFEQYF.

The CDR3 protein is CASSPEGTSYNEQFF. DNA of the CDR3: TGTGCCAGCAGCCCCGAGGGGACTTCCTACAATGAGCAGTTCTTC. V is TRBV4-2 and J is TRBJ2-1; TRBD2 might be the D (6 bases). This CDR3 is 15 amino acids long. V was trimmed by 4 bases and J by 1 base, leaving 11 bases between them. CDR1 is LGHNA and CDR2 is YNFKEQ in the germline V gene.

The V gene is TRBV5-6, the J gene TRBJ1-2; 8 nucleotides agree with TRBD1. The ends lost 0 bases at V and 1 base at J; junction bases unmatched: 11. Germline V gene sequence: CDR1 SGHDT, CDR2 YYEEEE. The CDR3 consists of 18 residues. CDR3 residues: CASSLGGQGNLSNYGYTF. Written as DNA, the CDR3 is TGTGCCAGCAGCTTGGGTGGACAGGGAAATCTGAGTAACTATGGCTACACCTTC.

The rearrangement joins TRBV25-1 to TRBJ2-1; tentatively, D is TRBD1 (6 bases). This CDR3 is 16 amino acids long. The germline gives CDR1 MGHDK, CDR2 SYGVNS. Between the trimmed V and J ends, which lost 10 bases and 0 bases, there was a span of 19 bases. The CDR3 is CATRGRVGGSYNEQFF. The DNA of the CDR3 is TGTGCCACCAGGGGACGCGTGGGTGGCTCCTACAATGAGCAGTTCTTC.

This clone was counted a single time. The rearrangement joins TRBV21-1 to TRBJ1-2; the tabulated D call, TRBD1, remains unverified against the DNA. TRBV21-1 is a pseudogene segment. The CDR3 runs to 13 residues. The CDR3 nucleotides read TGTGCCGGGTTAAGACAGGGAAGCTATGGCTACACCTTC. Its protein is CAGLRQGSYGYTF.

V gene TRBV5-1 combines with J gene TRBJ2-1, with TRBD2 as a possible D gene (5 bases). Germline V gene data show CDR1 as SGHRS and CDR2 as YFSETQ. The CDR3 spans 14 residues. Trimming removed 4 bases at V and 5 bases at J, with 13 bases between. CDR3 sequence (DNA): TGCGCCAGCAGCGAAAATAGCGCAAACAATGAGCAGTTCTTC. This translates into CASSENSANNEQFF. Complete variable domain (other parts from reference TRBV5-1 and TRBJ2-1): KAGVTQTPRYLIKTRGQQVTLSCSPISGHRSVSWYQQTPGQGLQFLFEYFSETQRNKGNFPGRFSGRQFSNSRSEMNVSTLELGDSALYLCASSENSANNEQFFGPGTRLTVL.

The CDR3 protein is CASRRTVYNYGYTF. Here the CDR3 DNA reads TGTGCCAGTAGGCGGACAGTTTATAACTATGGCTACACCTTC. The chain combines TRBV19 with TRBJ1-2; TRBD1 is a possible D gene (6 bases). Trimming removed 6 bases from V and 1 base from J, with 12 bases in between. From germline, CDR1 is LNHDA and CDR2 SQIVND (reference sequence). The CDR3 sequence is 14 residues long.

CDR3 nucleotide sequence: TGTGCCAGCCGAGACAGGAACTATGGCTACACCTTC. Residues: CASRDRNYGYTF. V is TRBV6-5 and J is TRBJ1-2, with TRBD1 as a possible D gene (6 bases). The CDR3 loop spans 12 amino acids. Trimming pared 8 bases from V and 2 bases from J, leaving 9 bases between. Germline V lookup: CDR1 MNHEY, CDR2 SVGAGI.

The chain's CDR3 is CASRPGLAEYEQYF. CDR3 DNA sequence: TGTGCCAGCAGGCCGGGACTAGCCGAATACGAGCAGTACTTC. This chain uses TRBV5-4 with TRBJ2-7; 9 nucleotides align to TRBD2. The germline V gene encodes CDR1 SGHNT and CDR2 YYREEE (reference sequence). The V segment lost 5 bases and the J segment 4 bases; nucleotides outside the gene matches: 7. The CDR3 has 14 residues.

The chain's CDR3 is CAISELAAIYNEQFF. CDR3 DNA sequence: TGTGCCATCAGTGAACTAGCGGCCATATACAATGAGCAGTTCTTC. The chain combines TRBV10-3 with TRBJ2-1, with TRBD2 matching 8 bases. Trimming took 3 bases from V and 4 from J; bases not matched to a gene: 5. Germline CDR1 and CDR2: ENHRY and SYGVKD. The CDR3 is made up of 15 amino acids.

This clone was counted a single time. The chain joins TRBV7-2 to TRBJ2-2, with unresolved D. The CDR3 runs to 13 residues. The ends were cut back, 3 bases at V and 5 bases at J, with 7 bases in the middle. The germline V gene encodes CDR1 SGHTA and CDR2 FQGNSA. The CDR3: CASSFAGTGELFF. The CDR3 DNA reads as TGTGCCAGCAGCTTCGCCGGGACCGGGGAGCTGTTTTTT.

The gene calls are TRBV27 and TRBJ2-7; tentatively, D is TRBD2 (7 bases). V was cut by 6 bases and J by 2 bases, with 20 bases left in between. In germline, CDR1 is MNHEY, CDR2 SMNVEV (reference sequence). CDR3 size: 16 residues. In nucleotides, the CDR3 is TGTGCCAGCAGACGAGTCGGCGAGGGGGGGACCTACGAGCAGTACTTC. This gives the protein CASRRVGEGGTYEQYF.

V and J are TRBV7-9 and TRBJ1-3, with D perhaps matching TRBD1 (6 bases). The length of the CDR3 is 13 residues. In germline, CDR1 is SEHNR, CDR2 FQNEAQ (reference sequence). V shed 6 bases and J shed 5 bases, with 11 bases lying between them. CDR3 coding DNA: TGTGCCAGCAGACAAACAGGGAGAAACACCATATATTTT. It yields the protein CASRQTGRNTIYF.

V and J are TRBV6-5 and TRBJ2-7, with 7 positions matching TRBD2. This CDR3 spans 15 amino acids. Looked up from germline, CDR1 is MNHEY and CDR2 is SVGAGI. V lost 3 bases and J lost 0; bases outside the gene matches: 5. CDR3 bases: TGTGCCAGCAGTTATAGGCTAGCGGACTCCTACGAGCAGTACTTC. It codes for CASSYRLADSYEQYF.

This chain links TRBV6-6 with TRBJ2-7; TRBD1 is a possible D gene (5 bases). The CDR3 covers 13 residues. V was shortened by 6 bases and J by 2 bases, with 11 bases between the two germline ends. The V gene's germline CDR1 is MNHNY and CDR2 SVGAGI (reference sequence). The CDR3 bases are TGTGCCAGCAGGACTCAGGGAACCTACGAGCAGTACTTC. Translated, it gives CASRTQGTYEQYF.

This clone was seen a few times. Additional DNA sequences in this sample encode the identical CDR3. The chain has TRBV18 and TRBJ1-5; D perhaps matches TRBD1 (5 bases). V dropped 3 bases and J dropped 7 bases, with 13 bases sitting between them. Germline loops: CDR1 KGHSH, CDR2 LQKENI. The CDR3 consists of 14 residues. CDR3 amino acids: CASSPQGAGQPQHF. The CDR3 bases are TGTGCCAGCTCACCGCAAGGGGCAGGGCAGCCCCAGCATTTT.

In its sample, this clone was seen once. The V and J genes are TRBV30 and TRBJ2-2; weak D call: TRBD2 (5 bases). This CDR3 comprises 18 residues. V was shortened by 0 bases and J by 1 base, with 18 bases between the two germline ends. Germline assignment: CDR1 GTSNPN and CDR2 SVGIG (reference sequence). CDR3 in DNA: TGTGCCTGGAGTGTACGGATTTGGTGGGAGATGAACACCGGGGAGCTGTTTTTT. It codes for CAWSVRIWWEMNTGELFF.

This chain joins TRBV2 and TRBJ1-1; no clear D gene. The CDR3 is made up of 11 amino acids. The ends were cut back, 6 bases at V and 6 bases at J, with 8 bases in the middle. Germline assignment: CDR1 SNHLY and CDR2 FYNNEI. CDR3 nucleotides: TGTGCCAGCAGGATGGCATCTGAAGCTTTCTTT. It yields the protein CASRMASEAFF.

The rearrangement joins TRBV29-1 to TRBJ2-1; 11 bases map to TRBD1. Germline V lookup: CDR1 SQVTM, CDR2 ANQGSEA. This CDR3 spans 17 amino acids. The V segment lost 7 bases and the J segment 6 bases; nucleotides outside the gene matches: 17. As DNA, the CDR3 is TGCAGCGCCCCATTTCAGTTTTTGGACAGGGGGCGCAATGAGCAGTTCTTC. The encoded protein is CSAPFQFLDRGRNEQFF.

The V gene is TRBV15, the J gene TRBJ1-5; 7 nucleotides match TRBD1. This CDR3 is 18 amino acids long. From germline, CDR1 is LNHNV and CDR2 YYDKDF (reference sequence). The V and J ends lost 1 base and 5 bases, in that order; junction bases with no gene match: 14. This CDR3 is CATSRGRKTGVGDQPQHF. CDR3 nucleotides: TGTGCCACCAGCAGAGGCCGAAAAACAGGGGTTGGCGATCAGCCCCAGCATTTT.

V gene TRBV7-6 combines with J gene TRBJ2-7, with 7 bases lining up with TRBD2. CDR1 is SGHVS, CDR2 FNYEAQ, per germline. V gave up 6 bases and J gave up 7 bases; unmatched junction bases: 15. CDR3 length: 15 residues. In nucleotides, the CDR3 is TGTGCCAGCAGGCGGCTTGCGGGAGAGTCGGGGGAGCAGTACTTC. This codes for CASRRLAGESGEQYF.